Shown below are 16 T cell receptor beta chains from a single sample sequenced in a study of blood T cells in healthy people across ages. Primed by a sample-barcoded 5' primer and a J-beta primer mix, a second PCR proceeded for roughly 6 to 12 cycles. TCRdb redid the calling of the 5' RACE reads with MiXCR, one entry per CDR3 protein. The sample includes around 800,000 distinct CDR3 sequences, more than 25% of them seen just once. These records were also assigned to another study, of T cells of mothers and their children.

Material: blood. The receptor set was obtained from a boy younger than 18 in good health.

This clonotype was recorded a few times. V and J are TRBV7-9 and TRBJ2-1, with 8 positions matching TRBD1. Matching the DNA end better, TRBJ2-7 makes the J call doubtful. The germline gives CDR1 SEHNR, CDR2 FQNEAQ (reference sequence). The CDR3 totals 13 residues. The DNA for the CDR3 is TGTGCCAGCAGTCGGACAGGGAACTACGAGCAGTACTTC. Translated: CASSRTGNYEQYF.

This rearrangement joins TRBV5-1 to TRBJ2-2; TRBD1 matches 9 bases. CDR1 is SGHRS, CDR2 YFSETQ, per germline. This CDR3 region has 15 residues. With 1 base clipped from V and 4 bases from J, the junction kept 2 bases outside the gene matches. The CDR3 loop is CASSLTGGGTGELFF. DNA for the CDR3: TGCGCCAGCAGCTTGACAGGGGGCGGCACCGGGGAGCTGTTTTTT.

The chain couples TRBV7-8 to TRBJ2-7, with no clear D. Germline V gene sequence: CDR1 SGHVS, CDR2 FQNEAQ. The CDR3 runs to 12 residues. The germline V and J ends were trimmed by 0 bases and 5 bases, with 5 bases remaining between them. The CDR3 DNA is TGTGCCAGCAGCTTAGCTTACCACGAGCAGTACTTC. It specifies CASSLAYHEQYF.

The CDR3 spells CASSLDTSNEKLFF. Written as DNA, the CDR3 is TGCGCCAGCAGCTTGGACACCTCTAATGAAAAACTGTTTTTT. V is TRBV5-1 and J is TRBJ1-4; D unclear. The CDR3 runs 14 residues. The germline CDR1 and CDR2 sequences are SGHRS and YFSETQ. The germline V and J ends were trimmed by 0 bases and 3 bases, with 6 bases remaining between them. The variable domain in full, completed from reference TRBV5-1 and TRBJ1-4, reads KAGVTQTPRYLIKTRGQQVTLSCSPISGHRSVSWYQQTPGQGLQFLFEYFSETQRNKGNFPGRFSGRQFSNSRSEMNVSTLELGDSALYLCASSLDTSNEKLFFGSGTQLSVL.

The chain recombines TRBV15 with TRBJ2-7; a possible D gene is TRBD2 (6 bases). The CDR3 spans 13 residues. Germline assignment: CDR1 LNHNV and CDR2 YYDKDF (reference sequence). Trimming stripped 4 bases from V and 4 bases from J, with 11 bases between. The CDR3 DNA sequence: TGTGCCACCAGCACCCGTGGGGGGTACGAGCAGTACTTC. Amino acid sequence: CATSTRGGYEQYF.

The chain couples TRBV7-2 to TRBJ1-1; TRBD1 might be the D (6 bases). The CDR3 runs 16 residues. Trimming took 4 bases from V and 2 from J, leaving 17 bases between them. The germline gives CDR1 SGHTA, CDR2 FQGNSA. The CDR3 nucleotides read TGTGCCAGCAGCTCTAGGGGGAATGGGTTTAACACTGAAGCTTTCTTT. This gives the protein CASSSRGNGFNTEAFF.

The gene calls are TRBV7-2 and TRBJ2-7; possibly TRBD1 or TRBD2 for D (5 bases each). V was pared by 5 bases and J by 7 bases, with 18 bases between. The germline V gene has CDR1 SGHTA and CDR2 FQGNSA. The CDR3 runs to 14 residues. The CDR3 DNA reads TGTGCCAGCAGCCTAACCGGGACCTCGGATGAGCAGTACTTC. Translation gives CASSLTGTSDEQYF.

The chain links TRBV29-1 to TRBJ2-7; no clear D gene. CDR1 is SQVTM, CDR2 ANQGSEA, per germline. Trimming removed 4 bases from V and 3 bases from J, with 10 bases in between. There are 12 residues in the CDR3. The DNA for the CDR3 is TGCAGCGTTGGGCTACCGAACTACGAGCAGTACTTC. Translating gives CSVGLPNYEQYF.

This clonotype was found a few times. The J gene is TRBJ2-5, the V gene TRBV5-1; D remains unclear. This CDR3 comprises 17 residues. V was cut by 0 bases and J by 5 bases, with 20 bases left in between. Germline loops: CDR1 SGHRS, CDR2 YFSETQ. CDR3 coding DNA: TGCGCCAGCAGCTTGGGAACAACACTATCGGACGTCGAGACCCAGTACTTC. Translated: CASSLGTTLSDVETQYF.

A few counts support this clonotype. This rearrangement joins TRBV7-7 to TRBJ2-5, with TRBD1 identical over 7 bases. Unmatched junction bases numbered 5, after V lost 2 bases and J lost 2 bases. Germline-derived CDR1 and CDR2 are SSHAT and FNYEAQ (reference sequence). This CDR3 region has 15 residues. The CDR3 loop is CASSLYRDSQETQYF. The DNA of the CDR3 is TGTGCCAGCAGCTTATACCGGGACAGTCAAGAGACCCAGTACTTC.

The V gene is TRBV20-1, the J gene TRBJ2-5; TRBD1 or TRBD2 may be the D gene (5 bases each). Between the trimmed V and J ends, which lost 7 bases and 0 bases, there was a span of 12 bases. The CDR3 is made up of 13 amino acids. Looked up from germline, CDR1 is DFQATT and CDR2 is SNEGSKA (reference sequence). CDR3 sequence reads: CSVGRWYQETQYF. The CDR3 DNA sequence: TGCAGTGTGGGACGGTGGTACCAAGAGACCCAGTACTTC.

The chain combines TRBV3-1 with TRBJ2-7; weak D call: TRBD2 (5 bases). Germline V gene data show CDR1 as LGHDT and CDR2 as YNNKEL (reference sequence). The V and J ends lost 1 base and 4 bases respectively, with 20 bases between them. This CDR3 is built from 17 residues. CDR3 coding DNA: TGTGCCAGCAGCCAAGTTCTAACTAGGCGGGCGACTTACGAGCAGTACTTC. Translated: CASSQVLTRRATYEQYF.

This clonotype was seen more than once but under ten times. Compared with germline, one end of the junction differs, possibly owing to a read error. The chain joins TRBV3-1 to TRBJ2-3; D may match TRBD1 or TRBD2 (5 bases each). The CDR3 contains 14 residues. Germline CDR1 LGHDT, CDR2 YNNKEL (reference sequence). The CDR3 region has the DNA TGTGCCAGCAGCCTCCTAGCAAGCACAGGTACGCAGTATTTT. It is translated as CASSLLASTGTQYF.

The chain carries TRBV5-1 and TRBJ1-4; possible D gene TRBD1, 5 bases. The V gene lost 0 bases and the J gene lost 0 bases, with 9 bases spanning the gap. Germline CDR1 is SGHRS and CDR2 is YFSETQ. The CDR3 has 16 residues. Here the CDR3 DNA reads TGCGCCAGCAGCTTGGGACAGTATGCAACTAATGAAAAACTGTTTTTT. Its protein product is CASSLGQYATNEKLFF.

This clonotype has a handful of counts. CDR3 nucleotide sequence: TGTGCCAGCAGCCCTTCTCGGCGGGGTATAGCTTTCTTT. Translated: CASSPSRRGIAFF. The chain carries TRBV12-3 or TRBV12-4 and TRBJ1-1; D not resolved. The CDR3 is made up of 13 amino acids. V lost 6 bases and J 10 bases, leaving 18 bases between the germline ends.

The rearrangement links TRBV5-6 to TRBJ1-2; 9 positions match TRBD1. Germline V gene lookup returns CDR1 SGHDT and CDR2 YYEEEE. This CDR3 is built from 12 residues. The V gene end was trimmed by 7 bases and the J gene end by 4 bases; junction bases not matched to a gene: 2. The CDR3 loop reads CASGQGPYGYTF. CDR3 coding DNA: TGTGCCAGCGGACAGGGGCCCTATGGCTACACCTTC.